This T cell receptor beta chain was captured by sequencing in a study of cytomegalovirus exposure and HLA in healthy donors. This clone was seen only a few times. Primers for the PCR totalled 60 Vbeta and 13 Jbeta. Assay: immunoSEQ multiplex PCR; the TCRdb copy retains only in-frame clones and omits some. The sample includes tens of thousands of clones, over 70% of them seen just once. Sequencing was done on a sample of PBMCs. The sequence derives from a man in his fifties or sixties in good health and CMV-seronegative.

Here the CDR3 reads CASSYLAAYGYTF. The CDR3 nucleotides read TGTGCCAGCAGTTACTTGGCGGCCTATGGCTACACCTTC. The rearrangement uses TRBV6-5 and TRBJ1-2; unclear D gene. The CDR3 runs to 13 residues. Trimming left V 1 base short and J 4 bases short, with 7 bases between. From germline, CDR1 is MNHEY and CDR2 SVGAGI.